The 7 T cell receptor beta chains below were found in one sample sequenced in a study of monozygotic twins with inflammatory bowel disease. TCRdb re-called the 5' RACE reads and shows each CDR3 protein once, DNA omitted. This sample's table has approximately 150,000 distinct CDR3 sequences. The sequenced material came from blood. All receptors derive from a human donor with ulcerative colitis or Crohn's disease, or a healthy co-twin of an affected twin (not recorded which).

The chain is built from TRBV9 and TRBJ2-7; there is no DNA to check the TCRdb D call of TRBD2. This CDR3 comprises 15 residues. CDR1 and CDR2 (germline): SGDLS, YYNGEE. CDR3 region: CASSIGLAGVWEQYF.

V is TRBV11-1 and J is TRBJ2-1; TCRdb selects TRBD2, and the lack of DNA leaves this call unchecked. From germline, CDR1 is SGHAT and CDR2 FQDESV (reference sequence). The CDR3 runs 18 residues. This chain's CDR3 is CASSNKVRLAGVMGEQFF.

This sequence joins TRBV11-2 and TRBJ2-1; TCRdb's assignment of TRBD2 cannot be checked, as there is no DNA. CDR1 and CDR2 from the germline V gene are SGHAT and FQNNGV. CDR3 length equals 19 residues. The chain's CDR3 is CASSLFFASGNVAYNEQFF.

The V and J genes are TRBV24-1 and TRBJ1-5; without DNA, the TCRdb call of TRBD1 cannot be checked. The V gene's germline CDR1 is KGHDR and CDR2 SFDVKD. CDR3 length: 15 amino acids. The CDR3 reads CATRGQGAGNQPQHF.

The chain is built from TRBV7-9 and TRBJ1-1; TCRdb designates TRBD1, a call that cannot be tested without DNA. The CDR3 consists of 15 residues. Germline assignment: CDR1 SEHNR and CDR2 FQNEAQ (reference sequence). This CDR3 is CASSPPTMENTEAFF.

The chain combines TRBV18 with TRBJ2-5; TCRdb's assignment of TRBD1 cannot be checked, as there is no DNA. Germline loops: CDR1 KGHSH, CDR2 LQKENI. CDR3 length: 15 residues. CDR3: CASSRSDRNQETQYF.

This chain connects TRBV12-3 or TRBV12-4 to TRBJ1-1. CDR3 size: 14 residues. The CDR3 is CASSLALFSTEAFF.